The sequence of this TCR beta chain was determined in a study of response to subunit inactivated influenza vaccine (dated by TCRdb to 2017 to 2018). Broadly, across the study: To follow how T cells responded to a trivalent subunit inactivated influenza vaccine, the researchers relied on deep quantitative profiling of the T cell receptor repertoire.

Of note for this clonotype: Its antigen target is currently unknown. Qualities for individual bases were not recorded, and no much larger clone is one base off.

CDR1 and CDR2, per the germline V gene (reference sequence), are DFQATT and SNEGSKA. Clipping removes 1 base from V and 7 bases from J, with 5 as the unmatched junction base count. Spanning cysteine to phenylalanine, the CDR3 consists of 14 amino acids. This entry keeps only the CDR3 DNA: 42 bases, framed from base 1. Library creation used RT-PCR. The sequencer was an Illumina HiSeq 2500. TCRdb reanalyzed the raw reads on its own, using fastp at Q25 for trimming and MiXCR for clone calling, and kept in-frame beta chains. Identical CDR3 protein sequences are pooled into one entry, listed with their most common genes and DNA. This sample has roughly 570,000 distinct CDR3 sequences in its table, and 13% of those were observed once. The ten largest clones represent about 12% of the sample. The time point tag for this specimen amounts to: approximately 40 days after influenza vaccine administration. What the research found in general, with its limitations: It was suggested by the authors that each seasonal influenza vaccination may recruit only a limited number of new T cells.

Sequencing was performed on PBMCs from blood, taken about 40 days after vaccination. The receptor was isolated from a man aged 50 or older who received an inactivated influenza vaccine. Donor details come from another sample of the same person, matched by shared clones. The rearrangement joined TRBV20-1 to TRBJ2-1; TRBD1 lines up with 9 middle nucleotides. The CDR3 reads CSARGGQGRNEQFF. DNA sequence: TGCAGTGCTAGAGGGGGACAGGGTAGGAATGAGCAGTTCTTC.